The following is a TCR beta chain sequence with its context. Per germline, CDR1 LGHDT and CDR2 YNNKEL (reference sequence). The CDR3 contains 15 residues. Losses at the gene ends were 6 bases for V and 10 bases for J; bases not matched to a gene: 13. This sample is drawn from a study of patients and donors after allogeneic stem cell transplantation. TCRdb re-analysed the RT-PCR reads in MiXCR, keeping a single row per CDR3 protein. The repertoire holds about a million distinct CDR3 sequences, with about 20% as singletons. The TCR was taken from a human donor who was either an allogeneic HSCT recipient or a stem cell or donor lymphocyte infusion donor (not recorded which). It is not recorded whose cells these are; they may come from a transplant donor. Sequenced material: blood, either unsorted or a sorted T cell fraction (not recorded which). V is TRBV3-1 and J is TRBJ2-1, with 9 positions matching TRBD2. This CDR3 is CASRRGIRAGGEQFF. The CDR3 nucleotides read TGTGCCAGCAGACGTGGCATACGAGCGGGGGGCGAGCAGTTCTTC.